This T cell receptor (beta chain) stems from a study of shared clonotypes between healthy human individuals. About the research overall: The cohort comprised a couple of women and a few men. Their ages spanned 18 to 49 years. Overall study findings and caveats: Sampling used blood alone; tissue repertoires probably differ.

Repertoires were generated with immunoSEQ multiplex PCR, while TCRdb's copy carries only in-frame clones and drops some. The sample has about 2.1 million clones, 80% to 95% seen once. Turning to this clone: What it binds is not known.

Germline V lookup: CDR1 SGHAT, CDR2 FQDESV (reference sequence). The V end lost 2 bases, the J end lost 4 bases, and 12 bases lay between the germline ends. This CDR3 has 15 residues. Naive CD8 cells, CD45RO-negative and positively selected for CCR7, excluded terminally differentiated effector memory CD45RA+ cells. The sequence was collected from a man younger than 30 in good health. Some clones in this sample may be carry-over from other donors' samples. The chain has TRBV11-1 and TRBJ2-1; weak D call: TRBD2 (6 bases). Sequenced: naive CD8+ T cells from PBMCs. Written as DNA, the CDR3 is TGTGCCAGCAGCTTAATGCCGGAGGGGTACAATGAGCAGTTCTTC. Translating gives CASSLMPEGYNEQFF.